Each of the 17 T cell receptor beta chains below was sequenced from the same sample in a study of blood T cell repertoires in COVID-19. TCRdb's table, derived via immunoSEQ multiplex PCR, lists solely in-frame clones and lacks some. Among 65,000 to 85,000 clones listed, 70% to 90% were seen once. The sequenced material came from peripheral blood. Source of these receptors: a woman aged 55-75 years with acute or convalescent COVID-19.

This CDR3 reads CASSSSGSYEQYF. The CDR3 bases are TGTGCCAGCAGTAGTAGCGGCTCCTACGAGCAGTACTTC. The chain combines TRBV6-5 with TRBJ2-7; D may be TRBD2 (6 bases). This CDR3 contains 13 residues. Germline V CDR1 and CDR2: MNHEY, SVGAGI. V lost 5 bases and J lost 0, with 8 bases in between.

This CDR3 reads CASSPAGLGADEQFF. The DNA of the CDR3 is TGTGCCAGCAGCCCGGCGGGACTAGGGGCAGATGAGCAGTTCTTC. The chain employs TRBV11-3 and TRBJ2-1, with TRBD2 identical over 8 bases. Germline CDR1 reads SGHNT; CDR2 reads YENEEA. Losses at the gene ends were 5 bases for V and 8 bases for J; bases not matched to a gene: 11. The length of the CDR3 is 15 residues.

The chain links TRBV2 to TRBJ2-4; D call uncertain. V shed 0 bases and J shed 4 bases, with 19 bases lying between them. Germline CDR1 is SNHLY and CDR2 is FYNNEI. CDR3 length: 18 residues. In nucleotides, the CDR3 is TGTGCCAGCAGTGAAGCGCTAATAAGTTTTCAGGTTAAAAACATTCAGTACTTC. Its protein product is CASSEALISFQVKNIQYF.

The table lists this clone with a few counts. The chain joins TRBV12-5 to TRBJ1-3; D possibly corresponds to TRBD1 (6 bases). The CDR3 consists of 20 residues. V gave up 0 bases and J gave up 0 bases, with 21 bases separating them. The germline V gene encodes CDR1 LGHNT and CDR2 FRNRAP. The DNA of the CDR3 is TGTGCTAGTGGTTTGGTCACCCCTCTCGGACAGAGAGTCTCTGGAAACACCATATATTTT. Protein product: CASGLVTPLGQRVSGNTIYF.

This chain connects TRBV9 to TRBJ1-3; maybe TRBD1 (6 bases). The CDR3 covers 17 residues. Germline assignment: CDR1 SGDLS and CDR2 YYNGEE. Trimming cost V 2 bases and J 4 bases, with 19 bases left between them. CDR3 protein: CASSVTPLLQGGNTIYF. For the CDR3, the DNA is TGTGCCAGCAGCGTTACCCCACTTCTACAGGGAGGAAACACCATATATTTT.

CDR3 sequence reads: CASRAQGPGGYEQYF. The DNA for the CDR3 is TGTGCCAGCAGGGCCCAGGGGCCAGGGGGATACGAGCAGTACTTC. The genes are TRBV6-5 and TRBJ2-7; 7 bases are a match to TRBD1. Trimming took 6 bases from V and 4 from J; bases not matched to a gene: 12. Germline CDR1 is MNHEY and CDR2 is SVGAGI. This CDR3 is 15 amino acids long.

The chain recombines TRBV11-3 with TRBJ1-1, with D perhaps matching TRBD1 (5 bases). The V end was cut by 3 bases, the J end by 2 bases, with 10 bases between. The germline CDR1 and CDR2 sequences are SGHNT and YENEEA. This CDR3 is 14 amino acids long. CDR3 sequence: CASSLQGTNTEAFF. In DNA form, the CDR3 reads TGTGCCAGCAGCTTGCAGGGCACTAACACTGAAGCTTTCTTT.

The gene calls are TRBV6-1 and TRBJ2-5; weak D call: TRBD1 (5 bases). Germline-derived CDR1 and CDR2 are MNHNS and SASEGT. The CDR3 is made up of 17 amino acids. V lost 4 bases, J lost 4 bases, and 22 bases lay in between. The CDR3 DNA reads as TGTGCCAGCAGTGTTAGGCAGGGATCCCTCAAGGGAGAGACCCAGTACTTC. Protein product: CASSVRQGSLKGETQYF.

With respect to this clone: At the DNA level, this CDR3 is encoded by other sequences in the same sample as well. This chain connects TRBV11-2 to TRBJ2-5; possibly TRBD2 for D (5 bases). V shed 5 bases and J shed 2 bases, with 15 bases lying between them. This CDR3 spans 15 amino acids. The germline V gene has CDR1 SGHAT and CDR2 FQNNGV. The CDR3 DNA follows: TGTGCCAGCAGCCTCCTCGGAGGCCTGCAAGAGACCCAGTACTTC. Residues: CASSLLGGLQETQYF.

By share of the sample, this clone is large (0.1 to 1%). The chain employs TRBV4-1 and TRBJ1-2, with TRBD1 as a possible D gene (5 bases). The CDR3 has 13 amino acids. Germline lookup yields CDR1 MGHRA and CDR2 YSYEKL. V gave up 0 bases and J gave up 14 bases, with 16 bases separating them. The CDR3 DNA sequence: TGCGCCAGCAGCCAAGAAGAGACAGAGGATTATACCTTC. This codes for CASSQEETEDYTF.

This chain uses TRBV5-6 with TRBJ1-2; D call uncertain. The CDR3 has 13 amino acids. Trimming cost V 0 bases and J 0 bases, with 3 bases left between them. CDR1 SGHDT and CDR2 YYEEEE come from the germline V gene. The CDR3 DNA follows: TGTGCCAGCAGCTTGGCCGCTAACTATGGCTACACCTTC. It specifies CASSLAANYGYTF.

The gene calls are TRBV19 and TRBJ1-1, with 8 bases that match TRBD1. Germline V gene lookup returns CDR1 LNHDA and CDR2 SQIVND (reference sequence). The CDR3 runs to 15 residues. J was trimmed by 3 bases and V by 2 bases; bases with no gene match: 5. The CDR3: CASSISGQGYTEAFF. For the CDR3, the DNA is TGTGCCAGTAGTATAAGCGGACAGGGCTACACTGAAGCTTTCTTT. Full variable domain (rest looked up from reference TRBV19 and TRBJ1-1): DGGITQSPKYLFRKEGQNVTLSCEQNLNHDAMYWYRQDPGQGLRLIYYSQIVNDFQKGDIAEGYSVSREKKESFPLTVTSAQKNPTAFYLCASSISGQGYTEAFFGQGTRLTVV.

The chain recombines TRBV19 with TRBJ1-2, with TRBD1 matching 7 bases. The V gene's germline CDR1 is LNHDA and CDR2 SQIVND (reference sequence). V gave up 4 bases and J gave up 8 bases; unmatched junction bases: 4. The CDR3 totals 12 residues. CDR3 DNA: TGTGCCAGTAGTAGACAGGGTGGCGGCTACACCTTC. This translates into CASSRQGGGYTF.

In its sample, this clone was seen a few times. This sequence joins TRBV24-1 and TRBJ1-6; tentatively, D is TRBD1 (6 bases). The CDR3 loop spans 14 amino acids. V was cut by 10 bases and J by 0 bases, with 9 bases left in between. The V gene's germline CDR1 is KGHDR and CDR2 SFDVKD. CDR3 amino acids: CATQGSSYNSPLHF. The DNA for the CDR3 is TGTGCCACGCAGGGGAGCTCCTATAATTCACCCCTCCACTTT.

This clone appeared once. The chain recombines TRBV7-9 with TRBJ2-1, with 10 nucleotides matching TRBD2. This CDR3 spans 13 amino acids. Germline V lookup: CDR1 SEHNR, CDR2 FQNEAQ (reference sequence). V shed 8 bases, J shed 3 bases, and the junction held 1 base outside the gene matches. This chain's CDR3 is CASLAGGYNEQFF. For the CDR3, the DNA is TGTGCCAGCTTAGCGGGGGGCTACAATGAGCAGTTCTTC.

The chain uses TRBV9 and TRBJ2-1, with 7 bases lining up with TRBD1. Germline loops: CDR1 SGDLS, CDR2 YYNGEE. CDR3 length equals 14 residues. Trimming at V came to 3 bases and at J to 7 bases, leaving 7 bases not matched to a gene. The CDR3 DNA reads TGTGCCAGCAGCGAATTTCTGACAGGGAATGAGCAGTTCTTC. Its protein product is CASSEFLTGNEQFF.

V usage is TRBV5-1 and J usage is TRBJ2-5; D is possibly TRBD1 (6 bases). Germline V gene sequence: CDR1 SGHRS, CDR2 YFSETQ. The CDR3 runs 15 residues. V was trimmed by 2 bases and J by 4 bases, leaving 15 bases between them. Here the CDR3 DNA reads TGCGCCAGCAGCTTAGAAGGACAGCCGACAGAGACCCAGTACTTC. It codes for CASSLEGQPTETQYF.